The TCR beta chain described here comes from a study of shared clonotypes between healthy human individuals. Points on this clone: Its antigen remains unidentified. Other DNA sequences in the sample encode the same CDR3.

Study results and caveats: Read depth was anticipated to influence clonotype sharing among donors. Approximately 5% was the fraction of naive CD4 clonotypes found shared across a few donors. Collection of samples was limited to blood; tissue repertoires likely differ.

TCRdb's table, derived via immunoSEQ multiplex PCR, lists solely in-frame clones and lacks some. Of 2 million or so clones listed, 85% to 95% are singletons. With 5 bases removed from V and 0 bases from J, the gap between germline ends came to 10 bases. The CDR3 totals 14 residues. The germline V gene has CDR1 SEHNR and CDR2 FQNEAQ (reference sequence). The receptor's source is a man between 18 and 35 years old in good health. Specimen: naive CD4+ T cells sorted from blood. The sample's subset: CD45RA+ positively selected. V gene TRBV7-9 combines with J gene TRBJ1-1; tentatively, D is TRBD1 (6 bases). CDR3 protein: CASSLTGLNTEAFF. Here the CDR3 DNA reads TGTGCCAGCAGCCTTACAGGGCTGAACACTGAAGCTTTCTTT. The full variable domain, rest sourced from reference TRBV7-9 and TRBJ1-1, is DTGVSQNPRHKITKRGQNVTFRCDPISEHNRLYWYRQTLGQGPEFLTYFQNEAQLEKSRLLSDRFSAERPKGSFSTLEIQRTEQGDSAMYLCASSLTGLNTEAFFGQGTRLTVV.